Below, one TCR beta chain is given with its context. This clone was seen only once. The specificity of this receptor is unknown. One base away there is no much larger clone; base qualities are not given. V is shortened by 3 bases, J by 1 base, and the region joining them spans 10 bases. The CDR3 measures 15 amino acids from cysteine to phenylalanine. The CDR3 DNA has 45 bases and is translated from base 1. CDR1 LNHDA and CDR2 SQIVND were looked up in the germline V gene (reference sequence). TCRbeta CDR3 regions were amplified from genomic DNA by means of the immunoSEQ Assay, a bias-controlled multiplex PCR. Under the source paper's analysis protocol: The number of nucleated cells in each sample was estimated from the amplification of reference gene primers within the assay. To quantify the absolute abundance of each unique TCRbeta CDR3 rearrangement, sequence reads were collapsed and filtered. Productive Simpson clonality was computed per sample as the square root of Simpson's diversity index over productive rearrangements. Here the immuneACCESS table is served through TCRdb, limited to in-frame sequences with V and J called. Missing clones are a known gap in these copies; in checked studies unresolved V genes cover under half, and the rest lacks a known reason. V and J calls and clone size are given by that table; D and trimming were obtained from the DNA. This sample has around 300,000 clones in its table, and 89% of those were observed once. The ten largest clones add up to 2% to 2.5% of the sample.

Collaborating institutions collected whole blood in K2EDTA tubes following their own protocols. For TCRbeta analysis, collaborator samples were shipped as frozen whole blood, as isolated PBMCs, or as DNA extracted from either sample type. This sample was taken from a study of blood T cell repertoires in COVID-19 (dated by TCRdb to between 2020 and 2021). General notes on the study: Collaborator samples came from the United States, Italy and Spain and covered acute and convalescent phases of COVID-19. The material from the prospective study consisted of cDNA or gDNA derived from T cells, B-cell-depleted T cells, or PBMCs. Deeply sampled blood TCRbeta repertoires from subjects exposed to, actively infected with, or recovered from COVID-19 were included in the dataset. The repertoires were made available in a free public database intended to serve as a resource for research on the immune response to SARS-CoV-2. The samples were drawn from the first 160 participants of the ongoing ImmuneRACE study and from over a thousand subjects provided by 6 global collaborators. Nearly every sample came with metadata listing a de-identified subject ID, COVID-19 status, age in years and sex. Where available, HLA class I and class II types were obtained from metadata supplied by the sample provider rather than from assay-based typing. What the authors observed across the whole study: How much clinical and demographic metadata was included differed by source and by participant, and the metadata was provided uncurated.

The sequenced sample consisted of peripheral blood. This receptor chain uses TRBV19 and TRBJ2-1, with TRBD1 tentatively as D gene (6 bases match). This TCR was sampled from a man aged 50 to 60 with acute or convalescent COVID-19. For the CDR3, the sequence is CASSIGGPSYNEQFF. The bases read TGTGCCAGTAGTATTGGGGGCCCGTCCTACAATGAGCAGTTCTTC.